The entry that follows covers one TCR beta chain sequence. These data are taken from a study of blood T cell repertoires in COVID-19. Study-wide background: Samples of COVID-19 (acute and convalescent) were obtained from the United States, Italy and Spain. In each case, the material was cDNA or gDNA derived from T cells, B-cell-depleted T cells, or PBMCs.

In the authors' workflow: Amplifying reference gene primers gave estimates of nucleated cell counts. The assay was immunoSEQ multiplex PCR, and TCRdb's table has in-frame clones only and misses some. The V and J calls and clone size were taken over from that table, and D and trimming were inferred from the DNA. Of approximately 110,000 clones in the sample, approximately 79% were seen once. V lost 2 bases and J lost 5; bases outside the gene matches: 5. There are 15 residues in the CDR3. Germline loops: CDR1 MNHEY, CDR2 SVGEGT. The rearrangement uses TRBV6-2 or TRBV6-3 and TRBJ2-1; 8 bases are a match to TRBD2. The source of this sequence is a man aged 65 to 85 with active or convalescent COVID-19. Sequencing input: peripheral blood. In DNA form, the CDR3 reads TGTGCCAGCAGTTACGGGGGACTAGGCAACAATGAGCAGTTCTTC. This translates into CASSYGGLGNNEQFF.